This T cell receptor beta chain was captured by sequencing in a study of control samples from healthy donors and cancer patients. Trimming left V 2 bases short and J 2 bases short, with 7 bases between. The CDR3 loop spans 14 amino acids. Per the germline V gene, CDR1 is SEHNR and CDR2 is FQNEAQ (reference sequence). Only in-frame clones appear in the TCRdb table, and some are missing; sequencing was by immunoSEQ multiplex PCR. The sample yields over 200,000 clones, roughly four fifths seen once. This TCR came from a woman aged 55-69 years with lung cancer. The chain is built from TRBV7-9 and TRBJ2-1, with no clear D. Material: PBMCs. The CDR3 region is CASSLPGPYNEQFF. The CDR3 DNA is TGTGCCAGCAGCTTACCCGGACCCTACAATGAGCAGTTCTTC.